This T cell receptor (beta chain) was documented in a study of shared clonotypes between healthy human individuals (TCRdb year 2020). Concerning the study at large: A couple of women and three men aged 18 to 49 years were included in the cohort. Per donor, three plates each were used for CD4 naive and CD4 memory, two for CD8 naive, and one for CD8 memory. Blood TCR repertoires of a handful of healthy adults were deeply sequenced to estimate repertoire size and the extent of clonotype sharing between individuals. To increase sequencing depth and limit assay-specific biases, TCR repertoire library preparation and sequencing were carried out by different laboratories using diverse techniques. Leukapheresis yielded between about 0.94 and 10 billion PBMCs per donor.

Overall study outcomes, separate from this receptor: When several donors were compared, the shared fraction of clonotypes was about 5% for naive CD4, 3% to 4% for naive CD8, 2.3% for memory CD4, and 0.4% for memory CD8. Larger estimated clonotype richness was generally found for naive subsets than for memory subsets. Rarefaction of sorted-subset datasets indicated incomplete sequencing despite the large sequencing depth. Sampling was restricted to blood, and TCR repertoires in tissue are likely to differ from TCR repertoires in blood. Because the study included only a small number of donors, the genetic and exposure-history diversity represented was limited. Compared with non-shared clonotypes, clonotypes shared by all four sorted-subset donors had higher generation probabilities. Pairwise subsampling indicated that sequencing depth was expected to affect the degree of clonotype sharing among donors.

About this clone: It lacks a known antigen. Base qualities are missing; no much larger clone stands one base away.

Donors were healthy HIV-negative adults with no recently reported acute infections or vaccinations. Every donor was a Caucasian adult living in Nashville, Tennessee, USA. CD4+ T cells were enriched by magnetic negative selection, after which naive cells were positively selected on CD45RA and the negative fraction was taken as the memory subset. Blood was obtained by leukapheresis, after which PBMCs were separated by Ficoll-Histopaque density gradient centrifugation and cryopreserved in liquid nitrogen vapor phase. Analytical flow cytometry was used to check the purity and quantity of every magnetically sorted T cell population. Genomic DNA was isolated from every sorted fraction and measured by UV absorbance on a Nanodrop 2000c. The CDR3 runs 15 amino acids, cysteine and phenylalanine included. The only DNA kept is the CDR3, 45 bases in frame from the first base. Germline trimming: 4 bases from V, 2 bases from J; junction bases outside gene matches: 6. CDR1 and CDR2, looked up from the germline V gene, are SGDLS and YYNGEE.

Using the deep immunoSEQ assay, multiplex PCR amplified TCR CDR3 regions from genomic DNA. Extracted genomic DNA from each cell subset was distributed evenly across all wells of several immunoSEQ 96-well plates, and each plate was treated as a replicate. For sorted subsets, around 200 ng genomic DNA, equal to some 30,000 T cell genomes, was loaded into each replicate PCR. Purified libraries were quantified with a Qubit 3.0 fluorometer, sized on a Bioanalyzer 2100, and re-quantified with the KAPA Library Quantification kit. Each immunoSEQ 96-well plate was sequenced on its own single-read 150-cycle Illumina NextSeq 550 flow cell. The original pipeline was this. Because the immunoSEQ output held only junctional sequences and lacked quality scores, the filtering could not match the filtering applied to full-length reads. To assign V/J genes and CDR3, sequences were annotated using PyIR, a Python wrapper for IgBLAST v1.9, with IMGT germline references. Any read was removed if the V/J assignment was weak (E-value above 1e-6), the CDR3 was missing, or the read contained stop codons, out-of-frame junctions, or ambiguous translated residues. V3J clonotypes were defined as sequences sharing the same inferred V gene, J gene, and CDR3 amino acid sequence. Percentage overlap between repertoires was calculated by dividing the number of shared unique clonotypes by the size of the smaller repertoire. Richness of each repertoire was evaluated using RTK rarefaction, the Chao1 estimator, and Recon v2.1 estimates of unobserved clonotypes. For all TCRbeta clonotypes obtained by the gDNA method from four donors, generation probabilities were computed with OLGA. TCRdb carries this immuneACCESS record with in-frame sequences only. Its versions omit some clonotypes, under half of them owing to an unresolved V gene in the studies checked, with the rest unexplained. V and J calls and clone size are copied from that table; D and trimming were computed from the DNA. The sample profile shows roughly 1.4 million clones; less than 99% of them were found once. The ten largest make up approximately 0.4% of the sample.

The V and J genes are TRBV9 and TRBJ1-1; 9 middle bases align to TRBD1. Sequencing was performed on naive CD4+ T cells sorted from blood. Taken with the paper, the label for cell subset or site translates to: CD45RA+ positively selected. The sequence derives from a man aged 25 to 40 in good health. The encoded CDR3 is CASSPKGQGNTEAFF. The DNA sequence follows: TGTGCCAGCAGCCCAAAGGGACAGGGTAACACTGAAGCTTTCTTT.